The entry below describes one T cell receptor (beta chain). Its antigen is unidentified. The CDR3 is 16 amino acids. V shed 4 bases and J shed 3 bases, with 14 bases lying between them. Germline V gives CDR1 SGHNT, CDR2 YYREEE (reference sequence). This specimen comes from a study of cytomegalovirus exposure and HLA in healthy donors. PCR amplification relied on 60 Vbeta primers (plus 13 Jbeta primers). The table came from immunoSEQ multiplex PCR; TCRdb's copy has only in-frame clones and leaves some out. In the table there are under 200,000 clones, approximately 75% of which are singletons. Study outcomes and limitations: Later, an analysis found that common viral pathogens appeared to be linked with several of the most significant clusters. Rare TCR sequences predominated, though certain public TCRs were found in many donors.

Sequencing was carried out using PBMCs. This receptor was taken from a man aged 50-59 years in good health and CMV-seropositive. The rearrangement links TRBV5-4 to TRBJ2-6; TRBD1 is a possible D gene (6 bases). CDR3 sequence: CASSHPGTLGANVLTF. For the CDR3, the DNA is TGTGCCAGCAGCCACCCGGGGACACTTGGGGCCAACGTCCTGACTTTC.